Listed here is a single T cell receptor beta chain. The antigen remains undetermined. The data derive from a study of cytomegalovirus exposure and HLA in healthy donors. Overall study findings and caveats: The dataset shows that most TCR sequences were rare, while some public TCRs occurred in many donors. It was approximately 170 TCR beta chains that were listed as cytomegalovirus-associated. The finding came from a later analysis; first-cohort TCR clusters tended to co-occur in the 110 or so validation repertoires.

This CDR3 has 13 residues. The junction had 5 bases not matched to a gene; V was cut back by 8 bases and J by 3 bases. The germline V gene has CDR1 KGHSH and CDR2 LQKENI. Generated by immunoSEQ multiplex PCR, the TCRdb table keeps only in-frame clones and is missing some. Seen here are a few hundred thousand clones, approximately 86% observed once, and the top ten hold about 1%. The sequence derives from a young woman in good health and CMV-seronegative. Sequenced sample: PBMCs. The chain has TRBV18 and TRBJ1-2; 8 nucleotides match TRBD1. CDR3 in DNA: TGTGCCAGCCGGACAGGGCTGGACTATGGCTACACCTTC. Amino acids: CASRTGLDYGYTF. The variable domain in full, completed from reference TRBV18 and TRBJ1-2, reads NAGVMQNPRHLVRRRGQEARLRCSPMKGHSHVYWYRQLPEEGLKFMVYLQKENIIDESGMPKERFSAEFPKEGPSILRIQQVVRGDSAAYFCASRTGLDYGYTFGSGTRLTVV.